This T cell receptor (beta chain) is from a study of cytomegalovirus exposure and HLA in healthy donors. Study at large: Prior work identified around 120 million unique TCR beta sequences in about 179 million T cells.

This clone showed up just once. Its antigen is unidentified. Study-level results: Roughly even sequencing depth across donors was the assumption behind the presence/absence analyses. Common viral pathogens seemed to be connected with several of the most significant clusters, according to a later analysis.

Germline assignment: CDR1 LNHDA and CDR2 SQIVND (reference sequence). CDR3 size: 15 residues. V lost 6 bases and J lost 11; bases outside the gene matches: 15. Primers: 60 Vbeta forward and 13 Jbeta reverse. TCRdb keeps only in-frame clones here, not all; method: immunoSEQ multiplex PCR. The table lists some 240,000 clones, around 73% of them singletons, with 3% to 4% in the top ten. The rearrangement uses TRBV19 and TRBJ2-5; 10 bases align to TRBD1. The source of this sequence is a male donor in good health and CMV-seronegative. Specimen: PBMCs. For the CDR3, the DNA is TGTGCCAGTAGCCGACGACAGGGGGCGATACAAGAGCAGTACTTC. Its protein is CASSRRQGAIQEQYF.